This T cell receptor beta chain was sequenced for a study of PD-1 blockade in classical Hodgkin lymphoma. Study conclusions and caveats: Newly diagnosed patients had diversity similar to the baseline diversity of complete responders.

Assay used: immunoSEQ multiplex PCR; TCRdb lists only in-frame clones, some missing. There are over 90,000 clones in the sample; roughly 89% occur only once, and around 10% lies in the top ten. Every single patient, without exception, relapsed after autologous stem cell transplantation, and brentuximab vedotin exposure varied. There are 15 residues in the CDR3. In germline, CDR1 is PRHDT, CDR2 FYEKMQ (reference sequence). V lost 6 bases, J lost 2 bases, and 15 bases lay in between. Notes on this clone: Its specificity is not known.

This receptor was taken from a human donor with classical Hodgkin lymphoma. Sample: peripheral blood mononuclear cells (PBMCs), taken before the second cycle of nivolumab. The V call is TRBV13, the J call TRBJ2-3; D perhaps matches TRBD1 (6 bases). The CDR3 sequence is CASSPSGGHTDTQYF. The CDR3 DNA follows: TGTGCCAGCAGTCCTAGTGGGGGCCACACAGATACGCAGTATTTT.